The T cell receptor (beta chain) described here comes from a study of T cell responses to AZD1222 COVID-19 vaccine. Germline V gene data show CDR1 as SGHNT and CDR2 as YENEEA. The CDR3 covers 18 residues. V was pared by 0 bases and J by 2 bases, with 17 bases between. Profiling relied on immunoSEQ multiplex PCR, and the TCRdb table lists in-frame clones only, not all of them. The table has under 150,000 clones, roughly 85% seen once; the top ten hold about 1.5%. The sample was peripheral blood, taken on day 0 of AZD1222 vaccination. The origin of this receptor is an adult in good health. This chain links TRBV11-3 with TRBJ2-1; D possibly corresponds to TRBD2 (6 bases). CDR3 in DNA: TGTGCCAGCAGCTTAGATAATTGGGACGGGAGACCCTACAATGAGCAGTTCTTC. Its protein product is CASSLDNWDGRPYNEQFF.